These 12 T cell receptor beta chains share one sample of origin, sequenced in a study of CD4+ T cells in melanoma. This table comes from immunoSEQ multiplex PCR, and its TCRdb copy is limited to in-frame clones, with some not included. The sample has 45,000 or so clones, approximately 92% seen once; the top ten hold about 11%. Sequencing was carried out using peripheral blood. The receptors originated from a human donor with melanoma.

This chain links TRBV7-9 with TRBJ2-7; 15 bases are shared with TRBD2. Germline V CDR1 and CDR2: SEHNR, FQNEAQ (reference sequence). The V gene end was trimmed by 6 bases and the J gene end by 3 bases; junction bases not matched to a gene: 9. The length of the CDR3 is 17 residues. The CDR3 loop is CASSGTSGGTTYYEQYF. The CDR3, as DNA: TGTGCCAGCAGTGGGACTAGCGGGGGGACAACCTACTACGAGCAGTACTTC.

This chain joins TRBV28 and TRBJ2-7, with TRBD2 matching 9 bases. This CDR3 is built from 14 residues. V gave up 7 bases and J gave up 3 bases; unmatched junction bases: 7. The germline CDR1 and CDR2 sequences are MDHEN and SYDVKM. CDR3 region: CASTSGGFIYEQYF. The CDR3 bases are TGTGCCAGCACGAGCGGGGGGTTCATCTACGAGCAGTACTTC.

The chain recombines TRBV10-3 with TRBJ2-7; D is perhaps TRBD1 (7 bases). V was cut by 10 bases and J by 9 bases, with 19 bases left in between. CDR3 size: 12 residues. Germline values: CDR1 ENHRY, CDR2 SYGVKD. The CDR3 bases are TGTGCCACCCAGGGGGGCGGCACCGGGCAGTACTTC. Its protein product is CATQGGGTGQYF.

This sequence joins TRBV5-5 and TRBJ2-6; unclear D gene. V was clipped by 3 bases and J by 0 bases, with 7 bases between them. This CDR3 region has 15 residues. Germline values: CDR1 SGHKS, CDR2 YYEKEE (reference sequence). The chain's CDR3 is CASSSGSSGANVLTF. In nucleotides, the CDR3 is TGTGCCAGCAGCTCCGGGTCCTCTGGGGCCAACGTCCTGACTTTC.

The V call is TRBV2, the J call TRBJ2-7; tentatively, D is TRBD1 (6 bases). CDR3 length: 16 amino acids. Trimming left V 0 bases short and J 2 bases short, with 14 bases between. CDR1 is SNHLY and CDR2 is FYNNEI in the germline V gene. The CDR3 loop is CASSEARGGSAYEQYF. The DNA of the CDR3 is TGTGCCAGCAGTGAAGCCCGAGGGGGAAGCGCCTACGAGCAGTACTTC.

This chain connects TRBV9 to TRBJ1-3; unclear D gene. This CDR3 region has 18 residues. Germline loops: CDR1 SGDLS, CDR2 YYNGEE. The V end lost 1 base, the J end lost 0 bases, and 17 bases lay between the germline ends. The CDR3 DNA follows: TGTGCCAGCAGCGTAAGCCTCCCAGACTCGTCCTCTGGAAACACCATATATTTT. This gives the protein CASSVSLPDSSSGNTIYF.

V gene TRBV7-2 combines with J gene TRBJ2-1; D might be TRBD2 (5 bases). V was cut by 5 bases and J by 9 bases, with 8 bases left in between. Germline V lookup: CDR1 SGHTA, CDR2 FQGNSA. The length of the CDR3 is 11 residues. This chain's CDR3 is CASSPGSEQFF. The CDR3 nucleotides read TGTGCCAGCAGCCCGGGAAGTGAGCAGTTCTTC.

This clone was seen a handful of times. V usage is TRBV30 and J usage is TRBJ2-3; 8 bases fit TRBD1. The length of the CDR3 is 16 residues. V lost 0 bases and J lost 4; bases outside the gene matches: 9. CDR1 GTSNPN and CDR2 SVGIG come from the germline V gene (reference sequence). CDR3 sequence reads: CAWSVGTGGSADTQYF. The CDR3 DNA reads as TGTGCCTGGAGTGTAGGGACAGGAGGTTCAGCAGATACGCAGTATTTT. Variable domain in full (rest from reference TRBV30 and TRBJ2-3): SQTIHQWPATLVQPVGSPLSLECTVEGTSNPNLYWYRQAAGRGLQLLFYSVGIGQISSEVPQNLSASRPQDRQFILSSKKLLLSDSGFYLCAWSVGTGGSADTQYFGPGTRLTVL.

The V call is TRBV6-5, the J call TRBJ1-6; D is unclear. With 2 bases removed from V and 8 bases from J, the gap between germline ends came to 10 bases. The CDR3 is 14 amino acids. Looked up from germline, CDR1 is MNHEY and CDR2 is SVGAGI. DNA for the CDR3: TGTGCCAGCAGTTACACCGAGAGGGATTCACCCCTCCACTTT. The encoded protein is CASSYTERDSPLHF.

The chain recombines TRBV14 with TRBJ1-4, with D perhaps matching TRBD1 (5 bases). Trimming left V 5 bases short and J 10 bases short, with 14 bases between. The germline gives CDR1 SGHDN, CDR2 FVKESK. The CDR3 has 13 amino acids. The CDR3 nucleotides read TGTGCCAGCAGCTTACAAGGGACGGGAAAACTGTTTTTT. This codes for CASSLQGTGKLFF.

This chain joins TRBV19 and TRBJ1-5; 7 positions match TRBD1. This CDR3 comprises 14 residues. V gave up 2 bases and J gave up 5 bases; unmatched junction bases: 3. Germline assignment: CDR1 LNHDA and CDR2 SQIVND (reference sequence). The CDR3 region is CASSIRQGDQPQHF. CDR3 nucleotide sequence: TGTGCCAGTAGTATACGCCAGGGGGATCAGCCCCAGCATTTT.

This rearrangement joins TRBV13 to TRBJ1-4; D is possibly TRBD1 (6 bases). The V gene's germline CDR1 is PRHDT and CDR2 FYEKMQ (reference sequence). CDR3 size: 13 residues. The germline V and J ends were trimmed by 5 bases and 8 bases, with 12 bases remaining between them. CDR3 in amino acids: CASSIRDTEKLFF. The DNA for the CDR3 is TGTGCCAGCAGCATACGGGACACCGAAAAACTGTTTTTT.